This TCR beta chain was sequenced during a study of cytomegalovirus exposure and HLA in healthy donors. Study outcomes and limitations: Most sequenced TCRs were rare (though some public TCRs occurred in many donors).

In the case of this clone: The antigen remains unidentified.

Germline CDR1 WNHNN, CDR2 SYGVQD (reference sequence). This CDR3 has 13 amino acids. The V and J ends lost 3 bases and 4 bases respectively, with 10 bases between them. TCRdb's table, derived via immunoSEQ multiplex PCR, lists solely in-frame clones and lacks some. The table has around 100,000 clones, approximately 94% seen once. The sample taken for sequencing was PBMCs. The clonotype originates from a woman younger than 35 in good health and CMV-seronegative. This sequence joins TRBV10-1 and TRBJ2-7, with D perhaps matching TRBD2 (6 bases). The CDR3: CASSESGLYEQYF. The CDR3 DNA follows: TGCGCCAGCAGTGAAAGCGGGCTTTACGAGCAGTACTTC.